The 27 T cell receptor beta chains reported below all come from one sample, sequenced in a study of response to subunit inactivated influenza vaccine. TCRdb reprocessed the RT-PCR reads via MiXCR and lists one record per CDR3 protein. The sample consists of about 700,000 distinct CDR3 sequences, 12% to 15% of them appearing once. The material sequenced was PBMCs from blood, taken around two weeks before vaccination. These receptors were collected from a man in his fifties who received an inactivated influenza vaccine.

This clonotype was detected only a few times. The chain links TRBV5-1 to TRBJ2-7, with TRBD2 as a possible D gene (5 bases). Trimming removed 0 bases at V and 4 bases at J, with 8 bases between. This CDR3 comprises 13 residues. Germline lookup yields CDR1 SGHRS and CDR2 YFSETQ. CDR3 protein: CASSLGGFYEQYF. CDR3 DNA: TGCGCCAGCAGCTTGGGAGGGTTTTACGAGCAGTACTTC. The whole variable domain, filled in from reference TRBV5-1 and TRBJ2-7, reads KAGVTQTPRYLIKTRGQQVTLSCSPISGHRSVSWYQQTPGQGLQFLFEYFSETQRNKGNFPGRFSGRQFSNSRSEMNVSTLELGDSALYLCASSLGGFYEQYFGPGTRLTVT.

The table lists this clonotype with a few counts. The chain is built from TRBV6-2 or TRBV6-3 and TRBJ1-5; D remains ambiguous. Trimming cost V 7 bases and J 6 bases, with 13 bases left between them. This CDR3 spans 13 amino acids. Germline lookup yields CDR1 MNHEY and CDR2 SVGEGT. CDR3 sequence: CASTTRDGQPQHF. CDR3 coding DNA: TGTGCCAGCACAACCCGAGACGGTCAGCCCCAGCATTTT.

The V gene is TRBV7-9, the J gene TRBJ1-1; tentative D call: TRBD1 (5 bases). The CDR3 totals 15 residues. The V end was cut by 5 bases, the J end by 0 bases, with 13 bases between. The V gene's germline CDR1 is SEHNR and CDR2 FQNEAQ (reference sequence). The DNA of the CDR3 is TGTGCCAGCAGCGCGTCAGGGTCGGTGAACACTGAAGCTTTCTTT. Protein: CASSASGSVNTEAFF. Full variable domain (rest looked up from reference TRBV7-9 and TRBJ1-1): DTGVSQNPRHKITKRGQNVTFRCDPISEHNRLYWYRQTLGQGPEFLTYFQNEAQLEKSRLLSDRFSAERPKGSFSTLEIQRTEQGDSAMYLCASSASGSVNTEAFFGQGTRLTVV.

The V and J genes are TRBV6-1 and TRBJ2-7; 8 nucleotides align to TRBD1. J lost 0 bases, V lost 6 bases, and 13 bases had no gene match. This CDR3 is 17 amino acids long. CDR1 is MNHNS and CDR2 is SASEGT in the germline V gene. CDR3 in amino acids: CASSAGGGQGSSYEQYF. CDR3 in DNA: TGTGCCAGCAGCGCAGGGGGCGGACAGGGAAGCTCCTACGAGCAGTACTTC.

The chain is built from TRBV28 and TRBJ2-1, with 8 bases lining up with TRBD1. This CDR3 has 15 amino acids. With V trimmed by 7 bases and J by 3 bases, 8 bases remained unmatched. Germline V CDR1 and CDR2: MDHEN, SYDVKM. As DNA, the CDR3 is TGTGCCAGCACCTATGGGACAGGTAGCTACAATGAGCAGTTCTTC. It translates to CASTYGTGSYNEQFF.

This clonotype showed up just a few times. The rearrangement uses TRBV28 and TRBJ1-5; D is unresolved. Germline loops: CDR1 MDHEN, CDR2 SYDVKM. V lost 2 bases and J lost 7, with 15 bases in between. The CDR3 totals 15 residues. The CDR3 region has the DNA TGTGCCAGCAGTTTAGGCGGGAACTTGGAGCAGCCCCAGCATTTT. Its translation: CASSLGGNLEQPQHF.

The chain carries TRBV3-1 and TRBJ1-2, with 7 nucleotides matching TRBD1. The CDR3 spans 16 residues. Per the germline V gene, CDR1 is LGHDT and CDR2 is YNNKEL (reference sequence). After removal of 4 bases from V and 2 bases from J, the junction contained 10 bases not matched to a gene. Here the CDR3 reads CASSRGRGQPNYGYTF. The CDR3 DNA reads as TGTGCCAGCAGCCGCGGCCGGGGACAGCCCAACTATGGCTACACCTTC.

The sample holds many counts of this clonotype. CDR3 DNA: TGTGCCAGCAGCTTAGGGGGGGCGATCTACGAGCAGTACTTC. Its protein product is CASSLGGAIYEQYF. The chain recombines TRBV7-2 with TRBJ2-7, with D perhaps given as TRBD1 or TRBD2 (6 bases each). The CDR3 is 14 residues long. Trimming removed 1 base at V and 3 bases at J, with 10 bases between. CDR1 and CDR2 from the germline V gene are SGHTA and FQGNSA.

The chain recombines TRBV28 with TRBJ2-5; D is uncertain. The ends were cut back, 3 bases at V and 1 base at J, with 18 bases in the middle. The germline gives CDR1 MDHEN, CDR2 SYDVKM. The CDR3 covers 17 residues. CDR3 nucleotides: TGTGCCAGCAGTTTGTCCTCCCCCCGCGACATCCAAGAGACCCAGTACTTC. Amino acid sequence: CASSLSSPRDIQETQYF.

This sequence joins TRBV4-1 and TRBJ2-4, with a tentative D call TRBD2 (5 bases). This CDR3 is 13 amino acids long. V was clipped by 3 bases and J by 9 bases, with 12 bases between them. Germline CDR1 reads MGHRA; CDR2 reads YSYEKL. The CDR3 here is CASSQVPRGIQYF. CDR3 nucleotides: TGCGCCAGCAGCCAGGTCCCTCGGGGCATTCAGTACTTC.

This clonotype was recorded at least ten times. The rearrangement uses TRBV7-2 and TRBJ1-1, with D perhaps matching TRBD1 (6 bases). Trimming shortened V by 2 bases and J by 5 bases, and 18 bases separated the two germline ends. The length of the CDR3 is 16 residues. Germline V CDR1 and CDR2: SGHTA, FQGNSA. CDR3 sequence reads: CASSLPSRGARTEAFF. CDR3 nucleotides: TGTGCCAGCAGCTTACCCTCACGGGGGGCAAGGACTGAAGCTTTCTTT.

This clonotype was seen a handful of times. DNA for the CDR3: TGCGCCAGCAGCTTGGATCCGGGGGGAGCGTCCGGGGAGCTGTTTTTT. Encoded protein: CASSLDPGGASGELFF. This chain links TRBV5-1 with TRBJ2-2, with TRBD2 matching 7 bases. The length of the CDR3 is 16 residues. The ends lost 0 bases at V and 6 bases at J; junction bases unmatched: 8. The germline V gene has CDR1 SGHRS and CDR2 YFSETQ.

The table lists this clonotype with a few counts. The chain carries TRBV18 and TRBJ2-7; weak D call: TRBD1 (5 bases). Germline CDR1 is KGHSH and CDR2 is LQKENI. CDR3 length: 15 amino acids. Trimming cost V 2 bases and J 0 bases, with 11 bases left between them. This CDR3 is CASSPSGLGSYEQYF. CDR3 sequence (DNA): TGTGCCAGCTCACCATCAGGGTTGGGCTCCTACGAGCAGTACTTC.

This clonotype appeared many times. This chain joins TRBV29-1 and TRBJ1-1; a possible D gene is TRBD1 (6 bases). The V end lost 6 bases, the J end lost 4 bases, and 15 bases lay between the germline ends. Per germline, CDR1 SQVTM and CDR2 ANQGSEA. The CDR3 contains 13 residues. CDR3 protein: CSVVGRDTTEAFF. The DNA for the CDR3 is TGCAGCGTCGTGGGCCGGGACACCACTGAAGCTTTCTTT.

This rearrangement joins TRBV4-1 to TRBJ2-7; tentatively, D is TRBD1 or TRBD2 (5 bases each). V was pared by 1 base and J by 4 bases, with 14 bases between. Germline CDR1 reads MGHRA; CDR2 reads YSYEKL. CDR3 length: 15 amino acids. CDR3 bases: TGCGCCAGCAGCCAAGGGGACGCGTTCACTTACGAGCAGTACTTC. Encoded protein: CASSQGDAFTYEQYF.

This clonotype was detected a few times. The rearrangement joins TRBV28 to TRBJ1-5; D might be TRBD1 (5 bases). Germline V gene data show CDR1 as MDHEN and CDR2 as SYDVKM. V dropped 6 bases and J dropped 3 bases, with 18 bases sitting between them. The CDR3 loop spans 16 amino acids. The CDR3 DNA reads TGTGCCAGCAGACAATTCTCTTCCAGGGTCAATCAGCCCCAGCATTTT. Translating gives CASRQFSSRVNQPQHF.

This chain connects TRBV4-1 to TRBJ2-3; possibly TRBD1 for D (7 bases). The CDR3 totals 16 residues. V lost 4 bases and J 5 bases, leaving 19 bases between the germline ends. CDR1 MGHRA and CDR2 YSYEKL come from the germline V gene. The DNA for the CDR3 is TGCGCCAGCAGCCCTAGGTCCAGGGGGGACCTAGATACGCAGTATTTT. Amino acid sequence: CASSPRSRGDLDTQYF.

The sample holds many counts of this clonotype. This rearrangement joins TRBV20-1 to TRBJ2-7; D may be TRBD1 (6 bases). This CDR3 region has 14 residues. CDR1 and CDR2 (germline): DFQATT, SNEGSKA (reference sequence). Trimming cost V 6 bases and J 0 bases, with 15 bases left between them. The CDR3, as DNA: TGCAGTGCCAAGACAGGCGGTTTCTCCTACGAGCAGTACTTC. It codes for CSAKTGGFSYEQYF.

The genes are TRBV7-3 and TRBJ2-1, with 10 bases aligning to TRBD2. The CDR3 has 14 residues. V shed 2 bases and J 9 bases; nucleotides not matched to a gene: 4. The germline CDR1 and CDR2 sequences are SGHTA and FQGTGA. This CDR3 is CASSLLAGDAEQFF. CDR3 nucleotide sequence: TGTGCCAGCAGCTTACTAGCGGGGGATGCTGAGCAGTTCTTC.

The chain links TRBV12-3 or TRBV12-4 to TRBJ2-3; D possibly corresponds to TRBD2 (6 bases). V was clipped by 6 bases and J by 2 bases, with 15 bases between them. This CDR3 comprises 15 residues. The CDR3 spells CASSMAGLPTDTQYF. The CDR3 region has the DNA TGTGCCAGCAGCATGGCGGGGCTCCCCACAGATACGCAGTATTTT.

This rearrangement joins TRBV5-1 to TRBJ2-7; 8 bases align to TRBD1. Germline CDR1 reads SGHRS; CDR2 reads YFSETQ. V lost 2 bases, J lost 7 bases, and 11 bases stayed unmatched. CDR3 size: 15 residues. The CDR3 DNA is TGCGCCAGCAGCTTTTCCGGGACAGGTTCTGGGGAGCAGTACTTC. It is translated as CASSFSGTGSGEQYF.

In this sample, this clonotype turned up a few times. This CDR3 is CSAYRGLSGLFF. For the CDR3, the DNA is TGCAGTGCTTACAGGGGTTTAAGTGGACTGTTTTTT. The chain has TRBV20-1 and TRBJ1-4, with 7 nucleotides matching TRBD1. Germline lookup yields CDR1 DFQATT and CDR2 SNEGSKA (reference sequence). After removal of 5 bases from V and 13 bases from J, the junction contained 10 bases not matched to a gene. The CDR3 has 12 amino acids.

The rearrangement links TRBV6-5 to TRBJ2-7; D might be TRBD1 or TRBD2, each matching 5 bases. V was clipped by 2 bases and J by 6 bases, with 17 bases between them. The CDR3 consists of 15 residues. The germline CDR1 and CDR2 sequences are MNHEY and SVGAGI. Here the CDR3 DNA reads TGTGCCAGCAGTTACGGTTTGTCTTGGGGGTTCGAGCAGTACTTC. Translation gives CASSYGLSWGFEQYF.

The chain combines TRBV5-6 with TRBJ1-5; D remains unclear. CDR3 length equals 17 residues. Germline loops: CDR1 SGHDT, CDR2 YYEEEE. Trimming pared 4 bases from V and 2 bases from J, leaving 19 bases between. The CDR3 coding sequence is TGTGCCAGCAGCAATTCGAGGGAGGCTGGTGGCAATCAGCCCCAGCATTTT. Protein sequence: CASSNSREAGGNQPQHF.

This clonotype was seen many times. This chain's CDR3 is CASSRRAGGPDTQYF. In DNA, the CDR3 is TGTGCCAGCAGCCGAAGAGCGGGGGGGCCAGATACGCAGTATTTT. The chain carries TRBV12-3 or TRBV12-4 and TRBJ2-3; 10 bases agree with TRBD2. The CDR3 runs 15 residues. V gave up 6 bases and J gave up 4 bases; unmatched junction bases: 7.

There are a few counts of this clonotype. This chain links TRBV11-3 with TRBJ2-1; 11 bases match TRBD2. The CDR3 sequence is 22 residues long. V trimming: 1 base; J trimming: 0 bases; junction bases outside the gene matches: 17. The germline CDR1 and CDR2 sequences are SGHNT and YENEEA. The CDR3 loop is CASSLGIGASGRKGSSYNEQFF. CDR3 coding DNA: TGTGCCAGCAGCTTAGGAATAGGGGCTAGCGGGAGGAAGGGGAGCTCCTACAATGAGCAGTTCTTC. The full variable domain, rest sourced from reference TRBV11-3 and TRBJ2-1, is EAGVVQSPRYKIIEKKQPVAFWCNPISGHNTLYWYLQNLGQGPELLIRYENEEAVDDSQLPKDRFSAERLKGVDSTLKIQPAELGDSAVYLCASSLGIGASGRKGSSYNEQFFGPGTRLTVL.

This clonotype was observed a few times. The chain recombines TRBV20-1 with TRBJ1-5; unclear D gene. Germline lookup yields CDR1 DFQATT and CDR2 SNEGSKA (reference sequence). The CDR3 is 15 amino acids. Deletions cut 1 base from V and 1 base from J, with 11 bases between. The CDR3 reads CSARAGSRSNQPQHF. Here the CDR3 DNA reads TGCAGTGCTAGAGCGGGCAGCCGAAGCAATCAGCCCCAGCATTTT.